Here is one T cell receptor (beta chain) with its context. The specificity of this receptor is unknown. At one end the junction does not follow the germline gene, possibly because of a read error. This sample was taken from a study of T cells in Graves' hyperthyroidism and ophthalmopathy (dated by TCRdb to the late 2010s). Background on the whole study: To identify distinguishing TCR V-J signatures, a discovery cohort of some 100 patients was used, comprising approximately 40 with Graves' ophthalmopathy and 57 with stable Graves' hyperthyroidism. Whether ophthalmopathy could be predicted prospectively was tested in an independent validation cohort made up of 18 to 20 hyperthyroidism patients plus 17 patients who later progressed to ophthalmopathy. For training and testing, the 100 or so patients in the discovery cohort were randomly divided in a 7:3 ratio. In addition, the study compared T-cell repertoires in thyroid tissue and in blood from a handful of Graves' hyperthyroidism patients. After sampling, hyperthyroidism patients received methimazole starting at 30 mg daily, and ophthalmopathy patients received high-dose intravenous methylprednisolone. TCR Vbeta CDR3 sequencing of 120 to 150 peripheral blood samples (approximately 44 ophthalmopathy, some 75 hyperthyroidism and about 17 progressor patients) is reported in the paper.

Amplification of TCR beta CDR3 regions was carried out from RNA transcripts. A first-round RT-PCR of the TCR CDR3 used the HTBI primer set with the Qiagen OneStep RT-PCR kit. The libraries were constructed in a second round of multiplex PCR and then size-selected and purified. Sequencing of the libraries was done on an Illumina HiSeq2000 using paired-end 100 bp reads. Concerning the study's data processing: SOAPnuke was used to process the raw data, throwing out any read that contained adapters or uncalled bases, had a mean Phred below 15, or lacked an exact constant-primer or identifier match. COPE v1.2.5 was used to merge the high-quality paired reads, and each unique nucleotide sequence was defined as a clonotype. MiTCR v1.1 was used to align clonotypes to the IMGT TRBV, TRBD and TRBJ reference segments. Analysis was restricted to V-J combinations with a frequency above 0.0001, which covered roughly 99% of repertoires. A TCS score was defined as the ratio of F50 (clonal expansion) to E x V (chaos), with BLOSUM62-based TCRdist applied between CDR3 peptides within each V-J. Welch's t-statistics and random forest reduced roughly 530 V-J features to 13, which were used in a naive Bayes classifier (R e1071). Thyroid-blood repertoire similarity was quantified with the Morisita-Horn index. TCRdb reran the public reads through fastp at Q25 and MiXCR, keeping productive beta chains. Identical CDR3 proteins give one entry, which carries the most common genes and DNA. These V and J calls rely on TCRdb rather than the paper's analysis. The sample profile shows a few hundred thousand distinct CDR3 sequences; roughly 46% of them were found once. The leading ten clones occupy over 15% of the sample.

The research as a whole found: No statistical method was used to fix the sample size in advance, and group allocation was not hidden from the investigators. In validation, the model predicted progression to ophthalmopathy a median of roughly six months before onset, with about 64% sensitivity and 72.22% specificity. In cross-validation, a model built on a 13 V-J signature told ophthalmopathy apart from stable hyperthyroidism with under 90% sensitivity and around 83% specificity, and in testing the same model reached 80%/75%. Most expanded thyroid clonotypes (frequency above 0.001) were also detected in blood, suggesting blood repertoires may reflect thyroid immune responses.

Exclusion was applied to patients with uncontrolled infections, other autoimmune diseases, pregnancy or lactation. Diagnoses relied on clinical symptoms, serum thyroxine and TRAb, thyroid ultrasound and orbital computed tomography. Total RNA was extracted with Trizol reagent, and quality was checked on an Agilent 2100 Bioanalyzer. This sequence was found in an adult woman with Graves' disease, either hyperthyroidism or ophthalmopathy (not recorded which). Sequencing input: peripheral blood or thyroid tissue (not recorded which).

The CDR3 region reads CASSRPSYEQCF. The DNA sequence is TGTGCCAGCAGCCGCCCCTCATACGAGCAGTGCTTC. The chain uses TRBV7-9 and TRBJ2-7; the D gene is unclear. The germline V gene (reference sequence) gives CDR1 as SEHNR and CDR2 as FQNEAQ. The CDR3 runs 12 amino acids, cysteine and phenylalanine included. Just the 36-base CDR3 DNA is kept, in frame starting at base 1. Extended through the reference TRBV7-9 and TRBJ2-7 proteins, this CDR3 yields the full variable domain: DTGVSQNPRHKITKRGQNVTFRCDPISEHNRLYWYRQTLGQGPEFLTYFQNEAQLEKSRLLSDRFSAERPKGSFSTLEIQRTEQGDSAMYLCASSRPSYEQCFGPGTRLTVT.